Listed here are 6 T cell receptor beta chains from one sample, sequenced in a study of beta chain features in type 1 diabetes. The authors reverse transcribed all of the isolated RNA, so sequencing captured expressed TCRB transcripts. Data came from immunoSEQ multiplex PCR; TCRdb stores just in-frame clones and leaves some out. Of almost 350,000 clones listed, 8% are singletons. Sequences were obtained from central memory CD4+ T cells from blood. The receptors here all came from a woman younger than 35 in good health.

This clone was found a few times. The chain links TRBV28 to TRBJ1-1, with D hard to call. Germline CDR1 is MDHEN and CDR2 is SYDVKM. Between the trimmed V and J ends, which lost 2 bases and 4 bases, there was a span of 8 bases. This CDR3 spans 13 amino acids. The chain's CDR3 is CASSLRGPTEAFF. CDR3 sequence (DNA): TGTGCCAGCAGTTTAAGAGGGCCCACTGAAGCTTTCTTT. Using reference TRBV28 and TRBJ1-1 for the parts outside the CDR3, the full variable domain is DVKVTQSSRYLVKRTGEKVFLECVQDMDHENMFWYRQDPGLGLRLIYFSYDVKMKEKGDIPEGYSVSREKKERFSLILESASTNQTSMYLCASSLRGPTEAFFGQGTRLTVV.

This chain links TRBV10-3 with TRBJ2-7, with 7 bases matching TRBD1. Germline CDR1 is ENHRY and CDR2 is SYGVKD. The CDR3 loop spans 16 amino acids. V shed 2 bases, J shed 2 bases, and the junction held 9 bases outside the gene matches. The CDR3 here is CAISERNRQGTYEQYF. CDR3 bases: TGTGCCATCAGTGAGAGAAACCGACAGGGAACCTACGAGCAGTACTTC.

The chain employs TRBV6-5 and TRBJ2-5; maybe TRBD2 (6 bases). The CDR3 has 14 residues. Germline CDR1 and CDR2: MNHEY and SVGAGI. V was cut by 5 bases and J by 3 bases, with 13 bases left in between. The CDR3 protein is CASSMSGFKETQYF. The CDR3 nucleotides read TGTGCCAGCAGTATGAGCGGGTTCAAAGAGACCCAGTACTTC.

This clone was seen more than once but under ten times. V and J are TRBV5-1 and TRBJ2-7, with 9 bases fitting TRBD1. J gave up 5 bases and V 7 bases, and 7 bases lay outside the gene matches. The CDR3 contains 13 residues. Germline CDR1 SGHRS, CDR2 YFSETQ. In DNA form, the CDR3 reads TGCGCCAGCTCCACAGGGGGCGGAGACGAGCAGTACTTC. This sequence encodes CASSTGGGDEQYF.

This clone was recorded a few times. The CDR3: CASSFTGKDGYTF. The DNA of the CDR3 is TGTGCCAGCAGCTTTACAGGGAAGGATGGCTACACCTTC. The gene calls are TRBV7-9 and TRBJ1-2; possibly TRBD1 for D (6 bases). CDR1 is SEHNR, CDR2 FQNEAQ, per germline (reference sequence). With 3 bases removed from V and 6 bases from J, the gap between germline ends came to 11 bases. The CDR3 is 13 amino acids. The full variable domain, in which reference TRBV7-9 and TRBJ1-2 provide the parts outside the CDR3, is DTGVSQNPRHKITKRGQNVTFRCDPISEHNRLYWYRQTLGQGPEFLTYFQNEAQLEKSRLLSDRFSAERPKGSFSTLEIQRTEQGDSAMYLCASSFTGKDGYTFGSGTRLTVV.

The CDR3 sequence is CASSHSGDPRETQYF. The CDR3 bases are TGCGCCAGCAGCCACTCGGGGGACCCTCGAGAGACCCAGTACTTC. The V and J genes are TRBV5-1 and TRBJ2-5; TRBD2 might be the D (6 bases). The CDR3 spans 15 residues. CDR1 is SGHRS and CDR2 is YFSETQ in the germline V gene. Trimming shortened V by 4 bases and J by 4 bases, and 17 bases separated the two germline ends.